The 8 T cell receptor beta chains listed next were all sequenced from one sample in a study of regulatory T cells in long-lasting Graves disease. The time point was: newly diagnosed GD, antithyroid drugs for less than 3 months. Isolated PBMC RNA provided the starting material for the TCR library. With iRepertoire HTBI primers and Arm-PCR of CDR3 regions, TCR beta libraries were built. TCRdb reanalysed the multiplex PCR reads using MiXCR and keeps one entry per CDR3 protein. This table has some 320,000 distinct CDR3 sequences, 15% to 20% appearing once. The input for sequencing was peripheral blood mononuclear cells (PBMCs), taken at new diagnosis, from a patient treated with antithyroid drugs. Source of these receptors: a female donor with Graves disease.

This clonotype was picked up many times. The genes are TRBV2 and TRBJ2-1, with D possibly being TRBD2 (7 bases). V gave up 5 bases and J gave up 9 bases, with 26 bases separating them. Germline assignment: CDR1 SNHLY and CDR2 FYNNEI. This CDR3 has 17 amino acids. CDR3 nucleotide sequence: TGTGCCAGCAGTATATTGACAGGAGCAGCGGGAAATGGTGAGCAGTTCTTC. Protein sequence: CASSILTGAAGNGEQFF.

With regard to this clonotype: The germline gene is not matched at one end of the junction; a read error may be the cause. The chain combines TRBV5-1 with TRBJ2-1; the D is unclear. This CDR3 has 13 residues. The germline gives CDR1 SGHRS, CDR2 YFSETQ. CDR3 coding DNA: TGTGCCAGCAGCTTGGCCAGGAACAATGAGCAGTTCTTC. Translated: CASSLARNNEQFF.

In this sample, this clonotype turned up many times. The V gene is TRBV18, the J gene TRBJ2-2; the D is unclear. CDR1 is KGHSH and CDR2 is LQKENI in the germline V gene. This CDR3 has 13 residues. Between the trimmed V and J ends, which lost 2 bases and 9 bases, there was a span of 10 bases. The CDR3 DNA follows: TGTGCCAGCTCACCAGAGTATCAGCGGGAGCTGTTTTTT. It specifies CASSPEYQRELFF.

This clonotype was counted ten times or more. CDR3 loop: CASSHMATPIDGYGYTF. The CDR3 nucleotides are TGTGCCAGCAGCCATATGGCCACACCAATCGACGGATATGGCTACACCTTC. The chain links TRBV3-1 to TRBJ1-2; no firm D call. Germline CDR1 is LGHDT and CDR2 is YNNKEL (reference sequence). The V end lost 3 bases, the J end lost 5 bases, and 22 bases lay between the germline ends. The CDR3 runs to 17 residues.

This clonotype has a handful of counts. The chain recombines TRBV27 with TRBJ2-6; no definite D call. V was trimmed by 3 bases and J by 2 bases, leaving 11 bases between them. Germline V gives CDR1 MNHEY, CDR2 SMNVEV (reference sequence). The length of the CDR3 is 16 residues. CDR3 nucleotides: TGTGCCAGCAGTTTTCGGCAGCTTACTGGGGCCAACGTCCTGACTTTC. Amino acids: CASSFRQLTGANVLTF.

The table lists this clonotype with a few counts. The V call is TRBV10-3, the J call TRBJ1-1; 9 bases map to TRBD1. CDR3 length: 16 amino acids. Germline trimming cut 6 bases from V and 2 bases from J; bases unmatched to any gene: 10. Germline V gives CDR1 ENHRY, CDR2 SYGVKD. As DNA, the CDR3 is TGTGCCATCAGCCGTGGACAGGGGTGGATCAACACTGAAGCTTTCTTT. This translates into CAISRGQGWINTEAFF.

In this sample, this clonotype turned up many times. The V call is TRBV7-3, the J call TRBJ1-2, with 7 bases fitting TRBD1. The CDR3 extends over 14 amino acids. The V gene end was trimmed by 1 base and the J gene end by 5 bases; junction bases not matched to a gene: 4. Germline loops: CDR1 SGHTA, CDR2 FQGTGA. The CDR3 region is CASSLNPGGYGYTF. DNA for the CDR3: TGTGCCAGCAGCTTAAATCCAGGGGGTTATGGCTACACCTTC.

This clonotype was seen at least ten times. V usage is TRBV12-3 or TRBV12-4 and J usage is TRBJ2-7; 7 positions match TRBD2. This CDR3 spans 15 amino acids. Germline trimming cut 1 base from V and 2 bases from J; bases unmatched to any gene: 5. The CDR3, as DNA: TGTGCCAGCAGTTTAGGGCCGGGGAGGGCCTACGAGCAGTACTTC. It yields the protein CASSLGPGRAYEQYF.